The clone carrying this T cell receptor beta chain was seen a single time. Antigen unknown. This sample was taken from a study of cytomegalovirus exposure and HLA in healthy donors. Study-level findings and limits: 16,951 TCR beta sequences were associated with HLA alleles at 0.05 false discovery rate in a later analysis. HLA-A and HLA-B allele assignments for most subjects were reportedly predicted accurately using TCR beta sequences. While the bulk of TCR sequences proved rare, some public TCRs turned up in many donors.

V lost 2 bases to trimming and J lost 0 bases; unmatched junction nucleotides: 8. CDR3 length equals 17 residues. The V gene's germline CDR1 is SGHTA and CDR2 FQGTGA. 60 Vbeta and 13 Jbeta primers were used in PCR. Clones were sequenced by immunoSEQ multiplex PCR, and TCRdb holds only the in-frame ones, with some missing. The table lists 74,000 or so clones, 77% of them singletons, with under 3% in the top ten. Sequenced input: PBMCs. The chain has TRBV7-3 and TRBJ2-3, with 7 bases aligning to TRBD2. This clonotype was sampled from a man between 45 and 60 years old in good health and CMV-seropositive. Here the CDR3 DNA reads TGTGCCAGCAGCTTATCTGGCGGGAGTGATAGCACAGATACGCAGTATTTT. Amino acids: CASSLSGGSDSTDTQYF.